Listed below are T cell receptor beta chains from one sample, sequenced in a study of blood T cell repertoires in COVID-19. Profiled with immunoSEQ multiplex PCR; TCRdb holds only in-frame clones, not every one. The table has over 200,000 clones, 80% to 90% seen once. The sequenced sample consisted of peripheral blood. All receptors come from a man in his forties with acute or convalescent COVID-19. Each CDR3 is given with its conserved first and last residue.

CDR3aa: CASSQGLGSNYEQYF; len: 15; v_gene: TRBV5-1
CDR3aa: CASLRLEVAFF; len: 11; v_gene: TRBV2
CDR3aa: CASSHSGPRYEQYF; len: 14; v_gene: TRBV5-6
CDR3aa: CASAQGALTPYEQYF; len: 15; v_gene: TRBV2
CDR3aa: CASSPRRRTGSYYGYTF; len: 17; v_gene: TRBV19
CDR3aa: CASGVYVGENIQYF; len: 14; v_gene: TRBV5-6
CDR3aa: CATSGPGVPGYGYTF; len: 15; v_gene: TRBV24-1
CDR3aa: CASSVVVSGGNEAFF; len: 15; v_gene: TRBV9
CDR3aa: CASSLGGQGTYNEQFF; len: 16; v_gene: TRBV7-2
CDR3aa: CASRDQAADYNSPLHF; len: 16; v_gene: TRBV5-5
CDR3aa: CASSSWGRDYGYTF; len: 14; v_gene: TRBV7-2
CDR3aa: CATSSYYSNQPQHF; len: 14; v_gene: TRBV15
CDR3aa: CASSQGTLLAPLRGEQFF; len: 18; v_gene: TRBV4-2
CDR3aa: CASSFRDRVNTIYF; len: 14; v_gene: TRBV5-6
CDR3aa: CASSFSDRDGYTF; len: 13; v_gene: TRBV7-9
CDR3aa: CASSSRIAGELFF; len: 13; v_gene: TRBV6-5